These T cell receptor beta chains were read from a single sample in a study of preoperative IRX-2 immunotherapy in early breast cancer. Assay used: immunoSEQ multiplex PCR; TCRdb lists only in-frame clones, some missing. The sample comprises roughly 25,000 clones, roughly 80% of which are singletons, and roughly 2.4% rests with the top ten. Sequencing used lymph node tissue, obtained before IRX-2 immunotherapy. The receptor set was obtained from a human donor with breast cancer. The CDR3 runs from the conserved cysteine through the conserved F or W. The D gene is left open where the match is weak. Some rows mark clone size as missing; the rest say once, few, many or name a class of expanded clone.

D gene,J gene,CDR3 length,V gene,clone size,CDR3 DNA,CDR3 protein
TRBD1,TRBJ1-6,14,TRBV18,-,TGTGCCAGCTCACCCCAGGGGGCTAATTCACCCCTCCACTTT,CASSPQGANSPLHF
-,TRBJ2-2,15,TRBV7-5,-,TGTGCCATCAGGTCTACTAGCGGGGGGGCCGGGGAGCTGTTTTTT,CAIRSTSGGAGELFF
TRBD1,TRBJ1-6,17,TRBV5-1,-,TGCGCCAGCAGCTATGGACAGGGAGAAGTTTCGAGGTCACCCCTCCACTTT,CASSYGQGEVSRSPLHF
-,TRBJ1-5,16,TRBV19,once,TGTGCCAGTAGTATTAAGGGGGTCACCGTCAATCAGCCCCAGCATTTT,CASSIKGVTVNQPQHF
-,TRBJ2-2,16,TRBV7-6,once,TGTGCCAGCAGCTTGAGGCTACAAGGAGGGACCGGGGAGCTGTTTTTT,CASSLRLQGGTGELFF
TRBD1,TRBJ2-1,15,TRBV30,-,TGTGCCTGGAGTCCCGGGACAGGGCCTTACAATGAGCAGTTCTTC,CAWSPGTGPYNEQFF
-,TRBJ1-6,18,TRBV6-8,-,TGTGCCAGCAGACCCGGGACGGATCGCTGGTCCTATAATTCACCCCTCCACTTT,CASRPGTDRWSYNSPLHF
-,TRBJ1-1,14,TRBV5-1,-,TGCGCCAGCAGCTTTACAGGGCAGAACACTGAAGCTTTCTTT,CASSFTGQNTEAFF
TRBD1,TRBJ1-1,14,TRBV11-3,-,TGTGCCAGCAGCCCTCAGAGGGGGCGCACTGAAGCTTTCTTT,CASSPQRGRTEAFF
-,TRBJ1-6,15,TRBV11-3,-,TGTGCCAGCAGGACAACCGTGGGGTATAATTCACCCCTCCACTTT,CASRTTVGYNSPLHF
-,TRBJ1-2,15,TRBV11-3,-,TGTGCCAGCAGCTTAGAAAAGGTAGCTAACTATGGCTACACCTTC,CASSLEKVANYGYTF
-,TRBJ1-1,13,TRBV7-8,-,TGTGCCAGCAGCAAGGGCCCGAACACTGAAGCTTTCTTT,CASSKGPNTEAFF
-,TRBJ1-2,13,TRBV28,few,TGTGCCAGCAGTTCTCCAGGGCGGGACGGCTACACCTTC,CASSSPGRDGYTF
TRBD1,TRBJ1-2,14,TRBV7-6,-,TGTGCCAGCAGCTGGGCAGGGACAGGGTATGGCTACACCTTC,CASSWAGTGYGYTF
TRBD1,TRBJ2-3,17,TRBV5-1,once,TGCGCCAGCAGTTTCTCCCGGGACAGGGGTATCACAGATACGCAGTATTTT,CASSFSRDRGITDTQYF
-,TRBJ1-2,13,TRBV23-1,-,TGCGCCAGCAGTCAATATACGCACTATGGCTACACCTTC,CASSQYTHYGYTF
-,TRBJ1-3,14,TRBV7-1,-,TGTGCCAGCAGCTTAGATGACTCTGGAAACACCATATATTTT,CASSLDDSGNTIYF
-,TRBJ2-5,12,TRBV29-1,-,TGCAGCGGGGGTTCGGGGGCAGAGACCCAGTACTTC,CSGGSGAETQYF
TRBD1,TRBJ1-3,17,TRBV6-8,-,TGTGCCAGCAGTCAATACAGGGGCAGAATGTCTGGAAACACCATATATTTT,CASSQYRGRMSGNTIYF
-,TRBJ1-2,15,TRBV5-1,-,TGCGCCAGCAGCTCGAAACCCGAGGGGGACTATGGCTACACCTTC,CASSSKPEGDYGYTF
TRBD1,TRBJ1-2,14,TRBV5-1,-,TGCGCCAGCAGCATCCGACAGGGAGACTATGGCTACACCTTC,CASSIRQGDYGYTF
-,TRBJ1-1,12,TRBV18,-,TGTGCCAGCTCACCAGGACGATCTGAAGCTTTCTTT,CASSPGRSEAFF
TRBD1,TRBJ2-1,14,TRBV5-1,few,TGCGCCAGCAGAGGCTCAGGGGGTTACAATGAGCAGTTCTTC,CASRGSGGYNEQFF
TRBD1,TRBJ2-2,13,TRBV28,-,TGTGCTAGTCGGACAGGGGGCACCGGGGAGCTGTTTTTT,CASRTGGTGELFF
TRBD1,TRBJ2-7,13,TRBV19,-,TGTGCCAGTAGTGCTGACAGGGCCGGGGAGCAGTACTTC,CASSADRAGEQYF
-,TRBJ1-1,17,TRBV6-8,-,TGTGCCAGCAGTGGGGAGACGTTGGGCCTGGGGAACACTGAAGCTTTCTTT,CASSGETLGLGNTEAFF
-,TRBJ2-7,13,TRBV6-8,-,TGTGCCAGCAGATGGGGGGTTAACTACGAGCAGTACTTC,CASRWGVNYEQYF
TRBD1,TRBJ2-5,14,TRBV7-6,-,TGTGCCAGCAGCCAAGGGGGCGCCCAAGAGACCCAGTACTTC,CASSQGGAQETQYF
-,TRBJ1-1,13,TRBV6-8,-,TGTGCCAGCAGCCGGACACCCGACACTGAAGCTTTCTTT,CASSRTPDTEAFF
-,TRBJ1-6,15,TRBV6-8,-,TGTGCCAGCAGTTACGGGGACGGGGGCGTTTCACCCCTCCACTTT,CASSYGDGGVSPLHF
-,TRBJ1-3,14,TRBV23-1,-,TGCGCCAGCAGTCAAGGAAGCTCTGGAAACACCATATATTTT,CASSQGSSGNTIYF
-,TRBJ1-5,16,TRBV6-8,-,TGTGCCAGCCGATCCCTTGGACTCTTGAGCAATCAGCCCCAGCATTTT,CASRSLGLLSNQPQHF
-,TRBJ1-4,15,TRBV11-3,-,TGTGCCAGCAGCACCCAGGTCCCGGCTAATGAAAAACTGTTTTTT,CASSTQVPANEKLFF
TRBD1,TRBJ1-5,15,TRBV28,-,TGTGCCAGCAGTTTGGGACAGCGTGGAACTCAGCCCCAGCATTTT,CASSLGQRGTQPQHF
TRBD1,TRBJ2-7,15,TRBV4-1,-,TGCGCCAGCAGCCAAGGGACAGGGCGGCTTCCTAAGCAGTACTTC,CASSQGTGRLPKQYF